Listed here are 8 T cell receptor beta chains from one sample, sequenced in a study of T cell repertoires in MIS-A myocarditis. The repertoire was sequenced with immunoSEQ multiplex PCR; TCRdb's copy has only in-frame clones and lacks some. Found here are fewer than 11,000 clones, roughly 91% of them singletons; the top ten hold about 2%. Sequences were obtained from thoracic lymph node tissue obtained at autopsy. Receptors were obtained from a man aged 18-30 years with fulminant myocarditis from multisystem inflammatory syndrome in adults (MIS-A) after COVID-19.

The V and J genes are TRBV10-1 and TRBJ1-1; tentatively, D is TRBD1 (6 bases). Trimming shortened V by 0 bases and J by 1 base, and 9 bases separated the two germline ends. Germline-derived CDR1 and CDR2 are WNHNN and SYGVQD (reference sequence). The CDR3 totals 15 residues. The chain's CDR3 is CASSESAGENTEAFF. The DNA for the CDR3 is TGCGCCAGCAGTGAGTCGGCAGGGGAGAACACTGAAGCTTTCTTT.

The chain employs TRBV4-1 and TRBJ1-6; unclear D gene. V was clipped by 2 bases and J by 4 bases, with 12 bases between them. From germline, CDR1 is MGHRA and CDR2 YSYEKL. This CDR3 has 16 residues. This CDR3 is CASSQFPNLYNSPLHF. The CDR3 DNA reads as TGCGCCAGCAGCCAATTTCCTAACTTGTATAATTCACCCCTCCACTTT.

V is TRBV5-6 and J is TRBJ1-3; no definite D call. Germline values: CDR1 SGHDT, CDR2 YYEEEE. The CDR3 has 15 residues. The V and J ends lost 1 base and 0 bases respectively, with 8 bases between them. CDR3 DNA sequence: TGTGCCAGCAGCTTGTTTGGGAGCTCTGGAAACACCATATATTTT. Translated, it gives CASSLFGSSGNTIYF.

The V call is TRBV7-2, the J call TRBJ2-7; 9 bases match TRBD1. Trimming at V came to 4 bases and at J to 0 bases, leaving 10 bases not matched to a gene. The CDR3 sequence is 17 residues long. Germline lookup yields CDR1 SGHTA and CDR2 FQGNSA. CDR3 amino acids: CASSSRGGTGISYEQYF. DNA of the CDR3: TGTGCCAGCAGCTCACGAGGCGGGACAGGGATCTCCTACGAGCAGTACTTC.

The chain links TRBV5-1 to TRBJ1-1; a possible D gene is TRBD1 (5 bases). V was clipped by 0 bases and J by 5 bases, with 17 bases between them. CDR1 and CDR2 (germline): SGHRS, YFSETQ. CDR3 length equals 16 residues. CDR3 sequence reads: CASSLAAGGVGTEAFF. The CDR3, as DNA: TGCGCCAGCAGCTTGGCCGCCGGAGGGGTCGGAACTGAAGCTTTCTTT.

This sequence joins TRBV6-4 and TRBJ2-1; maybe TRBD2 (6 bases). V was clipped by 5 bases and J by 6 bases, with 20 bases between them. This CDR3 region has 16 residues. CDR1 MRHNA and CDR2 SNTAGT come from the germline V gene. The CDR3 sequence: CASSPSDLNDRNEQFF. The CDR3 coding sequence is TGTGCCAGCAGTCCTAGCGACTTAAACGACCGCAATGAGCAGTTCTTC.

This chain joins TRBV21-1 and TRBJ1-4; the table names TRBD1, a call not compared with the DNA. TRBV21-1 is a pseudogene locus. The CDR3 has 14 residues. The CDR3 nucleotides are TGTGCCAGCAGCGAGGAACAGGTTAATGAAAAACTGTTTTTT. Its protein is CASSEEQVNEKLFF.

In DNA form, the CDR3 reads TGTGCCAGCAGCTTGGGGTCTTCGGGAAACACCATATATTTT. Encoded protein: CASSLGSSGNTIYF. The genes are TRBV5-6 and TRBJ1-3, with D uncertain. CDR3 length equals 14 residues. The germline gives CDR1 SGHDT, CDR2 YYEEEE. V was shortened by 0 bases and J by 4 bases, with 8 bases between the two germline ends.